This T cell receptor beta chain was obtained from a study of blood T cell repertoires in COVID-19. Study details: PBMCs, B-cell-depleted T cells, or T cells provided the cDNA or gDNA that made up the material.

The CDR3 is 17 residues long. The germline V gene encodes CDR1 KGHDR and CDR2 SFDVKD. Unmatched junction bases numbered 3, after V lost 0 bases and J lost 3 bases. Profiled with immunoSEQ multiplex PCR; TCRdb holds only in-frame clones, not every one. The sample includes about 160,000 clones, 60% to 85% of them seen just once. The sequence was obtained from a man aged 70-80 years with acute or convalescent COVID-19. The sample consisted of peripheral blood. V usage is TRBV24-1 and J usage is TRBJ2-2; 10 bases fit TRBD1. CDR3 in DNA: TGTGCCACCAGTGATTTGCCTGGGACAGGGGACACCGGGGAGCTGTTTTTT. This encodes CATSDLPGTGDTGELFF.